The rows below give T cell receptor beta chains drawn from one sample of a study of blood T cell repertoires in COVID-19. Some clones are missing from TCRdb's copy, which holds only in-frame ones; the method was immunoSEQ multiplex PCR. The sample contains about 12,000 clones, 85% to 90% of which appear only once. The sample comprised peripheral blood. The receptors derive from a woman aged 55-70 years with active COVID-19. CDR3s include the opening cysteine and the closing phenylalanine or tryptophan. Each record gives: clone size, V gene, D gene, J gene, CDR3 DNA, CDR3 protein. A D gene is named only where the DNA matches it firmly. A clone size is listed for some rows: how often the clone was seen (once, few, many), or a class if it is expanded.

clone size: -; V gene: TRBV12-3/TRBV12-4; D gene: -; J gene: TRBJ2-1; CDR3 DNA: TGTGCCAGCAGTTTTCGGTCGGAGCTGTTCTTC; CDR3 protein: CASSFRSELFF
clone size: -; V gene: TRBV5-1; D gene: -; J gene: TRBJ1-1; CDR3 DNA: TGCGCCAGCAGCACAGGGAACACTGAAGCTTTCTTT; CDR3 protein: CASSTGNTEAFF
clone size: -; V gene: TRBV18; D gene: -; J gene: TRBJ2-1; CDR3 DNA: TGTGCCAGCTCACCGGACATGGTGTACAATGAGCAGTTCTTC; CDR3 protein: CASSPDMVYNEQFF
clone size: -; V gene: TRBV30; D gene: -; J gene: TRBJ1-6; CDR3 DNA: TGTGCCTGGAGTCTTAAACAGGGTGCACCCCTCCACTTT; CDR3 protein: CAWSLKQGAPLHF
clone size: -; V gene: TRBV7-9; D gene: -; J gene: TRBJ2-1; CDR3 DNA: TGTGCCAGCAGCTTACAAGTGCCTACCTACAATGAGCAGTTCTTC; CDR3 protein: CASSLQVPTYNEQFF
clone size: -; V gene: TRBV10-3; D gene: TRBD1; J gene: TRBJ2-2; CDR3 DNA: TGTGCCATCAGTGCGTCACAGGGGGCGACCGGGGAGCTGTTTTTT; CDR3 protein: CAISASQGATGELFF
clone size: -; V gene: TRBV7-9; D gene: TRBD1; J gene: TRBJ1-1; CDR3 DNA: TGTGCCAGCAGACCTTCAGGGGGCACTGAAGCTTTCTTT; CDR3 protein: CASRPSGGTEAFF
clone size: -; V gene: TRBV6-4; D gene: TRBD2; J gene: TRBJ2-1; CDR3 DNA: TGTGCCAGCAGTGGCAGCGGGACCCTGTTCTTC; CDR3 protein: CASSGSGTLFF
clone size: once; V gene: TRBV10-3; D gene: TRBD2; J gene: TRBJ2-2; CDR3 DNA: TGTGCCATCAGTAGAGCGGGGGGATCAATTACCGGGGAGCTGTTTTTT; CDR3 protein: CAISRAGGSITGELFF
clone size: -; V gene: TRBV12-3/TRBV12-4; D gene: TRBD1; J gene: TRBJ1-3; CDR3 DNA: TGTGCCAGCAGTCCTACACAGGGGAACACCATATATTTT; CDR3 protein: CASSPTQGNTIYF
clone size: -; V gene: TRBV6-2/TRBV6-3; D gene: -; J gene: TRBJ1-4; CDR3 DNA: TGTGCCAGCAGTTACTTGGCAGGGGATGAAAAACTGTTTTTT; CDR3 protein: CASSYLAGDEKLFF
clone size: -; V gene: TRBV19; D gene: -; J gene: TRBJ2-7; CDR3 DNA: TGTGCCAGTAGTAGTCTAGTTCTTGGCGAGCAGTACTTC; CDR3 protein: CASSSLVLGEQYF
clone size: -; V gene: TRBV19; D gene: -; J gene: TRBJ1-4; CDR3 DNA: TGTGCCAGCCACCGGGGTGCGCGAGAGATCTACACTAATGAAAAACTGTTTTTT; CDR3 protein: CASHRGAREIYTNEKLFF
clone size: -; V gene: TRBV6-5; D gene: -; J gene: TRBJ2-3; CDR3 DNA: TGTGCCAGCAAGCTAGGAGGCGCCACAGATACGCAGTATTTT; CDR3 protein: CASKLGGATDTQYF
clone size: -; V gene: TRBV5-4; D gene: TRBD1; J gene: TRBJ2-3; CDR3 DNA: TGTGCCAGCAGCCCCAGGCCGGGACAAGGACAGGCAGATACGCAGTATTTT; CDR3 protein: CASSPRPGQGQADTQYF
clone size: -; V gene: TRBV10-3; D gene: TRBD2; J gene: TRBJ2-3; CDR3 DNA: TGTGCCATCAGCCTCTCGGGGGGGGAAATAGGAGATACGCAGTATTTT; CDR3 protein: CAISLSGGEIGDTQYF
clone size: few; V gene: TRBV3-1/TRBV3-2; D gene: -; J gene: TRBJ1-2; CDR3 DNA: TGTGCCAGCAGCTCACAGGTGCGGACAGTCTTAGGCTACACCTTC; CDR3 protein: CASSSQVRTVLGYTF
clone size: -; V gene: TRBV28; D gene: TRBD1; J gene: TRBJ2-2; CDR3 DNA: TGTGCCAGCCGGACAGGGGGCAACACCGGGGAGCTGTTTTTT; CDR3 protein: CASRTGGNTGELFF
clone size: -; V gene: TRBV18; D gene: -; J gene: TRBJ1-3; CDR3 DNA: TGTGCCAGCTCACCGCAGGGGATTTCTGGAAACACCATATATTTT; CDR3 protein: CASSPQGISGNTIYF
clone size: -; V gene: TRBV6-1; D gene: TRBD2; J gene: TRBJ2-1; CDR3 DNA: TGTGCCAGCAGTGAAGGACTAGCGGGGGTAGGCAATGAGCAGTTCTTC; CDR3 protein: CASSEGLAGVGNEQFF
clone size: -; V gene: TRBV21-1; D gene: -; J gene: TRBJ2-5; CDR3 DNA: TGTGCCAGCAGCTCCCTAAGGGGCCAGGGGACCCAGTACTTC; CDR3 protein: CASSSLRGQGTQYF
clone size: -; V gene: TRBV2; D gene: -; J gene: TRBJ1-5; CDR3 DNA: TGTGCCAGCGGCCCGGGGGGGCCCCAGCATTTT; CDR3 protein: CASGPGGPQHF
clone size: -; V gene: TRBV30; D gene: -; J gene: TRBJ2-1; CDR3 DNA: TGTGCCTGGAGTCGGGCGGGTCGGGTCAATGAGCAGTTCTTC; CDR3 protein: CAWSRAGRVNEQFF
clone size: -; V gene: TRBV5-1; D gene: TRBD2; J gene: TRBJ2-3; CDR3 DNA: TGCGCCAGCAGCCTCCAGTCTAGCGGGGGAAGGGATACGCAGTATTTT; CDR3 protein: CASSLQSSGGRDTQYF
clone size: -; V gene: TRBV29-1; D gene: -; J gene: TRBJ1-2; CDR3 DNA: TGCAGCGTTGAGACGGGCTCGGGGGGTGGTGGCTACACCTTC; CDR3 protein: CSVETGSGGGGYTF
clone size: once; V gene: TRBV9; D gene: -; J gene: TRBJ1-1; CDR3 DNA: TGTGCCAGCAGCGTAGGAGGGTCATCCACTGAAGCTTTCTTT; CDR3 protein: CASSVGGSSTEAFF
clone size: -; V gene: TRBV30; D gene: TRBD1; J gene: TRBJ1-1; CDR3 DNA: TGTGCCGCGGGACAGGGGGCAAGTACTGAAGCTTTCTTT; CDR3 protein: CAAGQGASTEAFF
clone size: few; V gene: TRBV2; D gene: TRBD2; J gene: TRBJ2-3; CDR3 DNA: TGTGCCAGCAGCCGGACTAGCGGGGGGGCCAGCACAGATACGCAGTATTTT; CDR3 protein: CASSRTSGGASTDTQYF
clone size: -; V gene: TRBV28; D gene: -; J gene: TRBJ1-2; CDR3 DNA: TGTGCCAGCAGTTTAGCCAGGCCGTATGGCTACACCTTC; CDR3 protein: CASSLARPYGYTF
clone size: -; V gene: TRBV20-1; D gene: -; J gene: TRBJ1-5; CDR3 DNA: TGCAGTGCTAGTGGGATGGAGGGGACTTATAGCAATCAGCCCCAGCATTTT; CDR3 protein: CSASGMEGTYSNQPQHF
clone size: -; V gene: TRBV6-5; D gene: -; J gene: TRBJ2-2; CDR3 DNA: TGTGCCAGCATGAGGAGTAGGAACACCGGGGAGCTGTTTTTT; CDR3 protein: CASMRSRNTGELFF
clone size: -; V gene: TRBV6-2/TRBV6-3; D gene: -; J gene: TRBJ2-3; CDR3 DNA: TGTGCCAGCAGTACCTATAAGCGAGCAGATACGCAGTATTTT; CDR3 protein: CASSTYKRADTQYF
clone size: once; V gene: TRBV30; D gene: TRBD2; J gene: TRBJ2-1; CDR3 DNA: TGTGCCTGGAGTTTGGGGAGCGGGAGTAACAATGAGCAGTTCTTC; CDR3 protein: CAWSLGSGSNNEQFF
clone size: -; V gene: TRBV24-1; D gene: -; J gene: TRBJ2-7; CDR3 DNA: TGTGCCACCAGTGAAGTCAGGGCCTACGAGCAGTACTTC; CDR3 protein: CATSEVRAYEQYF
clone size: -; V gene: TRBV6-6; D gene: TRBD2; J gene: TRBJ2-1; CDR3 DNA: TGTGCCAGCAGTTTAACGGGAGGGCCGAATGAGCAGTTCTTC; CDR3 protein: CASSLTGGPNEQFF
clone size: -; V gene: TRBV5-5; D gene: -; J gene: TRBJ1-3; CDR3 DNA: TGTGCCAGCAGCTTGGCCCCGGGGGGGTCTGGAAACACCATATATTTT; CDR3 protein: CASSLAPGGSGNTIYF
clone size: few; V gene: TRBV6-4; D gene: -; J gene: TRBJ2-1; CDR3 DNA: TGTGCCAGCAGTTCGACAGCGAGCTCCTACAATGAGCAGTTCTTC; CDR3 protein: CASSSTASSYNEQFF
clone size: -; V gene: TRBV2; D gene: -; J gene: TRBJ2-5; CDR3 DNA: TGTGCCAGCAGTGAAGCGCTCACGACCTCAGGGACCCAGTACTTC; CDR3 protein: CASSEALTTSGTQYF
clone size: once; V gene: TRBV5-6; D gene: -; J gene: TRBJ1-4; CDR3 DNA: TGTGCCAGCAGCTTGGAGGGGCTCGTTAATGAAAAACTGTTTTTT; CDR3 protein: CASSLEGLVNEKLFF
clone size: few; V gene: TRBV28; D gene: -; J gene: TRBJ1-1; CDR3 DNA: TGTGCCAGCAGTTCACCCTGGCTGAACACTGAAGCTTTCTTT; CDR3 protein: CASSSPWLNTEAFF
clone size: -; V gene: TRBV2; D gene: -; J gene: TRBJ2-6; CDR3 DNA: TGTGCCAGCGGCGGACCCCCGGCGGGCAACGTCCTGACTTTC; CDR3 protein: CASGGPPAGNVLTF
clone size: -; V gene: TRBV5-4; D gene: TRBD2; J gene: TRBJ2-5; CDR3 DNA: TGTGCCAGCAGCTTGGGCGGGGGTGGAGAGACCCAGTACTTC; CDR3 protein: CASSLGGGGETQYF